Here is one TCR beta chain with its context. This entry is derived from a study of blood T cells in healthy people across ages. Germline-derived CDR1 and CDR2 are SGHAT and FQNNGV. The CDR3 sequence is 18 residues long. V dropped 1 base and J dropped 1 base, with 18 bases sitting between them. The use of a sample-barcoded 5' primer and a J-beta primer mix characterized a second PCR of 7 to 11 cycles. TCRdb reprocessed the 5' RACE reads via MiXCR and lists one record per CDR3 protein. The sample contains hundreds of thousands of distinct CDR3 sequences, roughly 64% of which appear only once. V gene TRBV11-2 combines with J gene TRBJ2-3, with a weak D call TRBD1 (6 bases). The specimen sequenced was blood. This receptor was taken from a man younger than 45 in good health. CDR3: CASSLVGVTGQGTDTQYF. The CDR3 nucleotides are TGTGCCAGCAGCTTAGTTGGGGTCACAGGGCAGGGCACAGATACGCAGTATTTT.